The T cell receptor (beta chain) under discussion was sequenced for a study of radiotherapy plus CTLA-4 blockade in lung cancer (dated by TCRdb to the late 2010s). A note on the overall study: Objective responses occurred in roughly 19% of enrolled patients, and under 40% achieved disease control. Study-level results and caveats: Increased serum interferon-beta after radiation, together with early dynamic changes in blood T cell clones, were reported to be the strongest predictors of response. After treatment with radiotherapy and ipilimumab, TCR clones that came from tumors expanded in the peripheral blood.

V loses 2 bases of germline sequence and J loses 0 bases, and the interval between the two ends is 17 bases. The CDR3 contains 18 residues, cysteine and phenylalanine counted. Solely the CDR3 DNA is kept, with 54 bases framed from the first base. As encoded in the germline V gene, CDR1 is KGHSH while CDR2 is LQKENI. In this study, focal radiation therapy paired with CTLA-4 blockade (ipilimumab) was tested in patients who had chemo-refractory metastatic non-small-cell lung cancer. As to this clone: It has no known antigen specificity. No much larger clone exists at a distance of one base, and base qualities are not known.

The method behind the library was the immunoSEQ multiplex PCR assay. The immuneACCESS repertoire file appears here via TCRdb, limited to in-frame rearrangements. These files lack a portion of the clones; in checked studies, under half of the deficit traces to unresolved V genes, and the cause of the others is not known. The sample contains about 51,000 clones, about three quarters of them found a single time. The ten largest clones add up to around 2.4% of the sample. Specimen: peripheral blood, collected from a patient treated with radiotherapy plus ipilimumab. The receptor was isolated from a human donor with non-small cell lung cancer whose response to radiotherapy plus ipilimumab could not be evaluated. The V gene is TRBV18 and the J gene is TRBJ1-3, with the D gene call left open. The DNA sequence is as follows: TGTGCCAGCTCACCAGATCTCCCGGGTTGGAGCTCTGGAAACACCATATATTTT. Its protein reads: CASSPDLPGWSSGNTIYF.